The 3 T cell receptor beta chains below come from one sample, sequenced in a study of cytomegalovirus exposure and HLA in healthy donors (dated by TCRdb to about 2017). The receptor library was made with the immunoSEQ multiplex PCR assay. For the multiplex PCR, a mixture combining 60 forward primers for TCR Vbeta segments and 13 reverse primers for TCR Jbeta segments was used. As stored in TCRdb, this immuneACCESS dataset retains in-frame rearrangements with V and J assigned. A fraction of the clones does not appear; measured against another copy, unresolved V genes explain less than half of the discrepancy, and the remainder lacks a known reason. In this sample the table shows some 100,000 clones, about four fifths of which occur a single time. Together, the top ten hold 1.5% to 2% of the sample. The material sequenced was PBMCs. These TCRs come from a middle-aged woman in good health and CMV-seronegative.

The chain carries TRBV5-1 and TRBJ1-5; D might be TRBD1 (5 bases). The CDR3 runs to 15 residues. Germline V gene lookup returns CDR1 SGHRS and CDR2 YFSETQ. Between the trimmed V and J ends, which lost 5 bases and 7 bases, there was a span of 19 bases. The CDR3 DNA reads TGCGCCAGCAGTGAGGGGACTCGCGCCGGGCAGCCCCAGCATTTT. Amino acid sequence: CASSEGTRAGQPQHF.

A note on this clone: At one of its ends the junction is not consistent with the germline gene, which may arise from a read error. The chain joins TRBV7-9 to TRBJ2-2, with a possible D match to TRBD2 (5 bases). Germline V gives CDR1 SEHNR, CDR2 FQNEAQ (reference sequence). The CDR3 totals 13 residues. CDR3 in DNA: TGTTCCAGCAGCAATCGGACTGAGCGGGAGCTGTTTTTT. This codes for CSSSNRTERELFF.

The gene calls are TRBV7-3 and TRBJ2-1; possibly TRBD1 for D (6 bases). Per the germline V gene, CDR1 is SGHTA and CDR2 is FQGTGA. The V end was cut by 4 bases, the J end by 4 bases, with 8 bases between. CDR3 length: 13 amino acids. The CDR3, as DNA: TGTGCCAGCAGCTCCGGACAGTACAATGAGCAGTTCTTC. Protein sequence: CASSSGQYNEQFF. Complete variable domain (other parts from reference TRBV7-3 and TRBJ2-1): GAGVSQTPSNKVTEKGKYVELRCDPISGHTALYWYRQSLGQGPEFLIYFQGTGAADDSGLPNDRFFAVRPEGSVSTLKIQRTERGDSAVYLCASSSGQYNEQFFGPGTRLTVL.